Here is one TCR beta chain with its context. The antigen is unknown. The repertoire was sequenced with immunoSEQ multiplex PCR; TCRdb's copy has only in-frame clones and lacks some. The table lists some 150,000 clones, about 89% of them singletons, with 4.7% in the top ten. These data are taken from a study of T cell responses to AZD1222 COVID-19 vaccine. The ends lost 6 bases at V and 3 bases at J; junction bases unmatched: 12. CDR3 length equals 16 residues. CDR1 LNHDA and CDR2 SQIVND come from the germline V gene (reference sequence). Study-wide findings and caveats: The donors showed a predominance of white British ancestry and of females, with possible underestimation of clonal diversity. The study reported that nearly half of spike-specific TCRs target unmutated variant regions. Receipt of two AZD1222 doses was followed by a rise in Spike-specific TCR breadth and depth.

The starting material was peripheral blood, obtained on day 0 of AZD1222 vaccination. V usage is TRBV19 and J usage is TRBJ2-3; TRBD2 aligns across 7 bases. This receptor was obtained from an adult in good health. DNA of the CDR3: TGTGCCAGTAGCTGGGGGGGAAGGTGGCAGACAGATACGCAGTATTTT. Translation gives CASSWGGRWQTDTQYF.